Following are 7 T cell receptor beta chains from one sample sequenced in a study of T cell clonality in common variable immunodeficiency. General study results and limits: Common variable immunodeficiency TCR beta sequences reportedly had fewer deletions and N-nucleotide insertions.

TCRdb's copy holds only in-frame clones and misses some; the assay was immunoSEQ multiplex PCR. The table lists 30,000 to 40,000 clones, no singletons, with roughly 6.7% in the top ten. Their antigens remain unidentified. Sequencing was done on a sample of peripheral blood mononuclear cells. These receptors originate from a human donor with common variable immunodeficiency.

Worth noting for this clone: Sequencing ends 3 residues short of the CDR3 end; the germline J gene provides the rest. J is TRBJ2-7 and V is TRBV7-6; D is unclear. The CDR3 runs to 14 residues. V was cut by 1 base and J by 6 bases, with 13 bases left in between. In germline, CDR1 is SGHVS, CDR2 FNYEAQ. The CDR3: CASSLGALALEQYF. CDR3 DNA (partial): TGTGCCAGCAGCTTAGGGGCACTCGCTCTCGAG.

Many counts were recorded for this clone. The CDR3 sequence: CASRGRADNEQFF. The CDR3 bases that were read are TGTGCCAGCCGGGGAAGGGCCGACAATGAG. The V and J genes are TRBV2 and TRBJ2-1; maybe TRBD2 (5 bases). The read ends 3 residues shy of where the CDR3 ends; the end is completed using the germline J gene. Trimming removed 8 bases from V and 5 bases from J, with 13 bases in between. Germline values: CDR1 SNHLY, CDR2 FYNNEI. The CDR3 spans 13 residues.

This clone has more than one count but fewer than ten. From the germline J gene comes the end of the CDR3, since the read stops 3 residues before it. The rearrangement links TRBV6-2 or TRBV6-3 to TRBJ1-5; 8 bases match TRBD1. The germline V gene encodes CDR1 MNHEY and CDR2 SVGEGT. J was trimmed by 6 bases and V by 4 bases; bases with no gene match: 8. This CDR3 region has 15 residues. CDR3 region: CASSFGQGLRQPQHF. CDR3 DNA, as far as it was read: TGTGCCAGCAGTTTCGGACAGGGATTGCGTCAGCCC.

This clone showed up just a few times. The read halts 3 residues ahead of the CDR3 end, with the missing end drawn from the germline J gene. The rearrangement links TRBV20-1 to TRBJ1-4; the D gene is possibly TRBD1 (6 bases). Germline lookup yields CDR1 DFQATT and CDR2 SNEGSKA (reference sequence). This CDR3 has 13 residues. Trimming took 2 bases from V and 6 from J, leaving 10 bases between them. CDR3 region: CSARYRDDEKLFF. CDR3 DNA (partial): TGCAGTGCTAGATACAGGGACGATGAAAAA.

As for this clone: The read gets to within 3 residues of the CDR3 end, and the germline J gene fills in the rest. The chain couples TRBV7-2 to TRBJ2-5, with TRBD1 matching over 9 bases. The CDR3 is 15 amino acids. The germline V gene encodes CDR1 SGHTA and CDR2 FQGNSA. J gave up 5 bases and V 5 bases, and 9 bases lay outside the gene matches. The CDR3 region is CASSRGTGPMETQYF. The CDR3 DNA, read in part, is TGTGCCAGCAGCCGCGGGACAGGGCCAATGGAGACC.

Ten or more counts support this clone. The CDR3 end falls 3 residues outside the read, so it is completed with the germline J gene. V usage is TRBV30 and J usage is TRBJ2-7; tentatively, D is TRBD1 (5 bases). This CDR3 is built from 12 residues. Trimming left V 2 bases short and J 3 bases short, with 8 bases between. CDR1 GTSNPN and CDR2 SVGIG come from the germline V gene (reference sequence). Incomplete CDR3 DNA: TGTGCCTGGAGTTCAGGGTTCTACGAG. This sequence encodes CAWSSGFYE. The entire CDR3 is CAWSSGFYEQYF.

A remark on this clone: Sequencing ends 3 residues short of the CDR3 end; the germline J gene provides the rest. V usage is TRBV11-3 and J usage is TRBJ2-7; no reliable D call. The V gene lost 2 bases and the J gene lost 0 bases, with 8 bases spanning the gap. CDR3 length: 14 residues. CDR1 is SGHNT, CDR2 YENEEA, per germline. The covered CDR3 bases are TGTGCCAGCAGCTTATATGGGCCCTCCTACGAG. Protein: CASSLYGPSYE. The full CDR3 protein is CASSLYGPSYEQYF.